This note documents a single TCR beta chain sequence. Its target antigen remains unknown. Per-base qualities were not stored, and no clone one base away is much larger. CDR1 is given as MNHEY and CDR2 as SVGEGT, both from the germline V gene. The CDR3 goes from the cysteine to the phenylalanine over 12 residues. Only the CDR3 DNA is retained, 36 bases long and in frame from the first base. Germline trimming: 5 bases from V, 7 bases from J; junction bases outside gene matches: 4. The data derive from a study of blood T cell repertoires in COVID-19 (TCRdb year 2020). Regarding the research as a whole: Samples covering the acute and convalescent phases of COVID-19 were provided by collaborators in the United States, Italy and Spain. Where HLA class I and class II types were available, the types were taken from metadata supplied by the sample provider, not from assay-based typing. A de-identified subject ID, COVID-19 status, age in years and sex were almost always included in the sample metadata. The samples were drawn from two sources: the first 160 participants of the ongoing ImmuneRACE study, and 1,254 subjects contributed by 6 global collaborators. The prospective study material was composed of cDNA or gDNA derived from T cells, B-cell-depleted T cells, or PBMCs. A freely available public database, intended as a resource for researchers studying the immune response to SARS-CoV-2, is where the repertoires were released. Subjects who had been exposed to COVID-19, were actively infected with it, or had recovered from it provided the deeply sampled blood TCRbeta repertoires that made up the dataset.

Paper-wide results and their limitations: The amount of clinical and demographic metadata varied by source and participant and was provided uncurated.

The immunoSEQ Assay, a bias-controlled multiplex PCR, was used to amplify TCRbeta CDR3 regions from genomic DNA. The paper's data handling went like this. The number of nucleated cells in each sample was estimated from the amplification of reference gene primers within the assay. To quantify the absolute abundance of each unique TCRbeta CDR3 rearrangement, sequence reads were collapsed and filtered. Productive Simpson clonality was computed per sample as the square root of Simpson's diversity index over productive rearrangements. This is the immuneACCESS table as TCRdb keeps it, with only in-frame sequences that have V and J called. A part of the clones is gone; compared with another copy, unresolved V genes explain less than half, and the rest is unexplained. The D gene and trimming were derived from the DNA, and the V and J assignments and clone size from that table. The sample profile shows just over 65,000 clones; 86% of them were found once. The ten largest clonotypes hold around 8.1% of the sample.

Whole blood was collected in K2EDTA tubes by collaborating institutions according to the institutions' own protocols. For TCRbeta analysis, collaborators shipped samples in one of three forms: frozen whole blood, isolated PBMCs, or DNA extracted from either of those sample types. Specimen: peripheral blood. This chain joins TRBV6-2 or TRBV6-3 to TRBJ1-1, with TRBD1 matching 7 junction bases. The sequence derives from a man aged 25-40 years with acute or convalescent COVID-19. In nucleotides, the sequence is TGTGCCAGCAGTGGCCGGGACAGTGAAGCTTTCTTT. It translates as CASSGRDSEAFF.